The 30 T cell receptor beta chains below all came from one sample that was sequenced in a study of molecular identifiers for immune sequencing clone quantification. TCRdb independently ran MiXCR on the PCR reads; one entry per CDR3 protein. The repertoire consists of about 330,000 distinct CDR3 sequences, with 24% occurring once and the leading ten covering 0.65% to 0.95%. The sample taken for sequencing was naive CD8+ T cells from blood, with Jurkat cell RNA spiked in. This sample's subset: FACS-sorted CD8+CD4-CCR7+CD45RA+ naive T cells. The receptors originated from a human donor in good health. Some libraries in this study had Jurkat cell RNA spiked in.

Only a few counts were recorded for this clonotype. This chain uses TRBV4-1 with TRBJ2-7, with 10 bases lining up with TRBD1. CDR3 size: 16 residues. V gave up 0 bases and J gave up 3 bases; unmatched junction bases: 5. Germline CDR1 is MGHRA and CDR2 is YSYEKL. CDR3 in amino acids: CASSQDAGTGDYEQYF. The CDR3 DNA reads TGCGCCAGCAGCCAAGACGCCGGGACAGGGGACTACGAGCAGTACTTC.

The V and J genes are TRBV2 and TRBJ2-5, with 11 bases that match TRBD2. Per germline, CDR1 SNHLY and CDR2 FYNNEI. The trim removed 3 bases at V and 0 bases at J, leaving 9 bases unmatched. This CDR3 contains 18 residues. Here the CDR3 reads CASSEGLADLGYQETQYF. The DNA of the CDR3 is TGTGCCAGCAGTGAGGGACTAGCGGACCTGGGGTACCAAGAGACCCAGTACTTC.

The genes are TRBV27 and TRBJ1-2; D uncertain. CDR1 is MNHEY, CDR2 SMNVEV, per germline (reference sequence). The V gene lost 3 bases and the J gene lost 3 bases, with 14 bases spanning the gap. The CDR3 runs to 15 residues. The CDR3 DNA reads TGTGCCAGCAGTTTCTCTCTTGGACGGTACTATGGCTACACCTTC. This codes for CASSFSLGRYYGYTF.

The CDR3 spells CSAREDLGFLDEQYF. DNA of the CDR3: TGCAGTGCTAGAGAGGATTTGGGGTTCCTAGACGAGCAGTACTTC. The chain uses TRBV20-1 and TRBJ2-7; D ambiguous. The germline gives CDR1 DFQATT, CDR2 SNEGSKA (reference sequence). The CDR3 is made up of 15 amino acids. The V end lost 0 bases, the J end lost 5 bases, and 17 bases lay between the germline ends.

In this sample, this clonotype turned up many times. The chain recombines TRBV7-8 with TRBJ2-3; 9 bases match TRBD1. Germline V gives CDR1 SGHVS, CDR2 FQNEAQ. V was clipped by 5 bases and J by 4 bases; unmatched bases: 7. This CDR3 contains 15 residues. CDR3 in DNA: TGTGCCAGCAGCGCTAACAGGGGGCTGGCAGATACGCAGTATTTT. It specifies CASSANRGLADTQYF.

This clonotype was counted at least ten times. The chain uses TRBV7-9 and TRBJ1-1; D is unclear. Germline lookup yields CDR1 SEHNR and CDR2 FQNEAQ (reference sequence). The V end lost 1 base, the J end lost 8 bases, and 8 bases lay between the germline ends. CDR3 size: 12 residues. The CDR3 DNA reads TGTGCCAGCAGCTTAGATGATTTAGAAGCTTTCTTT. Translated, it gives CASSLDDLEAFF.

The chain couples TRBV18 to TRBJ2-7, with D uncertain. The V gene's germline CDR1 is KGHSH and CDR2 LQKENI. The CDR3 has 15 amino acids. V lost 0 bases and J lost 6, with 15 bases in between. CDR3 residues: CASSPPGAPGGEQYF. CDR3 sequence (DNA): TGTGCCAGCTCACCACCGGGTGCCCCGGGCGGCGAGCAGTACTTC.

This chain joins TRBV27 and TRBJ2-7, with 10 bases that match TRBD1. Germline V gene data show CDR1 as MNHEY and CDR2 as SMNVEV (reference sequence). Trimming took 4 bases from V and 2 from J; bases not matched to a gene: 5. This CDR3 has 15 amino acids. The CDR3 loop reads CASSYRDRGTYEQYF. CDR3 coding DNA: TGTGCCAGCAGTTACCGGGACAGGGGTACCTACGAGCAGTACTTC.

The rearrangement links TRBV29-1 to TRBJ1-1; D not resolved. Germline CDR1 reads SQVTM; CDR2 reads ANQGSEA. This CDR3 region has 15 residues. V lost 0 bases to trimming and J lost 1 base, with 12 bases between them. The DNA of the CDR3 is TGCAGCGTTGAAGATCCCCGGGCATCGAACACTGAAGCTTTCTTT. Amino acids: CSVEDPRASNTEAFF.

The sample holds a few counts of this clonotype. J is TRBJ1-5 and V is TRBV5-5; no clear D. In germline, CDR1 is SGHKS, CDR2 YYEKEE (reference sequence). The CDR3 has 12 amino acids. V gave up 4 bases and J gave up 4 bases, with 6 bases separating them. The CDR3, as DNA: TGTGCCAGCAGCGACGGGAATCAGCCCCAGCATTTT. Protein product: CASSDGNQPQHF.

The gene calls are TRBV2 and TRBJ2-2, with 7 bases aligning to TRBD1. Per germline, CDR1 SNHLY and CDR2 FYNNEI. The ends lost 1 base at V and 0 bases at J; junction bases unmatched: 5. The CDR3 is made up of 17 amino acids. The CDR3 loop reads CASSEDRGRTNTGELFF. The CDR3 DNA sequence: TGTGCCAGCAGTGAAGACAGGGGACGTACGAACACCGGGGAGCTGTTTTTT.

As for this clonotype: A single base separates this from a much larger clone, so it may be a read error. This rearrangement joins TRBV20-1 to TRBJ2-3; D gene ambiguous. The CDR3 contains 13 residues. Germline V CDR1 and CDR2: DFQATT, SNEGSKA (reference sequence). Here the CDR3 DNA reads TGCGGTGCCGGCAGGACCTTCACAGATACGCAGTATTTT. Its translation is CGAGRTFTDTQYF.

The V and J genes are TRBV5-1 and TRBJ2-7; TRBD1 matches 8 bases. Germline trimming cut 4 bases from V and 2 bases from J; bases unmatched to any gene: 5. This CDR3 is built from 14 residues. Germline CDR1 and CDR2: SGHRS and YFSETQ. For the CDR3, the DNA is TGCGCCAGCAGCCCCCCCAGGGGGCCCTACGAGCAGTACTTC. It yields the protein CASSPPRGPYEQYF.

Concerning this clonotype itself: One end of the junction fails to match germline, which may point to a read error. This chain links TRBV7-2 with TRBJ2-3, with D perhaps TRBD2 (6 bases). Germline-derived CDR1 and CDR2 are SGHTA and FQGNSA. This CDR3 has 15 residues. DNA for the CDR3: TGTGCCAGCAGCGTCGGGACTGCTAGCACAGATACGCCGTATTTT. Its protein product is CASSVGTASTDTPYF. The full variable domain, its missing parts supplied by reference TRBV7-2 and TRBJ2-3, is GAGVSQSPSNKVTEKGKDVELRCDPISGHTALYWYRQSLGQGLEFLIYFQGNSAPDKSGLPSDRFSAERTGGSVSTLTIQRTQQEDSAVYLCASSVGTASTDTPYFGPGTRLTVL.

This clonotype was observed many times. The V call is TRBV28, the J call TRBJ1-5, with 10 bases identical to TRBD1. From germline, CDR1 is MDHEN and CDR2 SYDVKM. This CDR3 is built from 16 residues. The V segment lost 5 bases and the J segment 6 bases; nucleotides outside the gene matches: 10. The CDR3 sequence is CASSGRQGAGSQPQHF. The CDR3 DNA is TGTGCCAGCAGTGGCAGACAGGGGGCAGGTAGTCAGCCCCAGCATTTT.

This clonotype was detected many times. CDR3 protein: CASSFTATGGGYTF. The CDR3 DNA reads as TGTGCCAGCAGTTTTACCGCGACAGGGGGGGGCTACACCTTC. The chain joins TRBV28 to TRBJ1-2, with 9 nucleotides matching TRBD1. The V gene's germline CDR1 is MDHEN and CDR2 SYDVKM. The ends lost 3 bases at V and 8 bases at J; junction bases unmatched: 7. There are 14 residues in the CDR3.

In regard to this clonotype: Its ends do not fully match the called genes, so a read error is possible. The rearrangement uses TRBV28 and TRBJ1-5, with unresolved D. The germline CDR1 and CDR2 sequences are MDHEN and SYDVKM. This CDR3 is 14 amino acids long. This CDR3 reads CASPEPARNPPPHF. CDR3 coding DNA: TGTGCCAGCCCCGAGCCAGCGCGCAATCCGCCCCCGCATTTT.

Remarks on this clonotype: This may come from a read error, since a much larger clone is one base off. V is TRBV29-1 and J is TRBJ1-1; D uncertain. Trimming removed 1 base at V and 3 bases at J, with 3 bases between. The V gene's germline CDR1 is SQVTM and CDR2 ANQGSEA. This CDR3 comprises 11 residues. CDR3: CSVEGDTEAFF. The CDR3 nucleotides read TGCAGCGTTGAAGGAGACACTGAAGCTTTCTTT.

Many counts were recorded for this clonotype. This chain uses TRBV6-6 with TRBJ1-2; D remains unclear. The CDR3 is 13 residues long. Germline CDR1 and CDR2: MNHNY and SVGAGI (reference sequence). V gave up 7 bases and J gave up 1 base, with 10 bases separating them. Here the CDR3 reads CASTQTDNYGYTF. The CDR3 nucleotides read TGTGCCAGCACCCAAACCGATAACTATGGCTACACCTTC.

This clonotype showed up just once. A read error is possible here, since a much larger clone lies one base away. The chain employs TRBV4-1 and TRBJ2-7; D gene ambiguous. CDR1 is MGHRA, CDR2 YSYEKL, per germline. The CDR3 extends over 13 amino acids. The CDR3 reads CTSSQGLAGEQYF. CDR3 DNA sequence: TGCACCAGCAGCCAAGGCCTTGCCGGCGAGCAGTACTTC.

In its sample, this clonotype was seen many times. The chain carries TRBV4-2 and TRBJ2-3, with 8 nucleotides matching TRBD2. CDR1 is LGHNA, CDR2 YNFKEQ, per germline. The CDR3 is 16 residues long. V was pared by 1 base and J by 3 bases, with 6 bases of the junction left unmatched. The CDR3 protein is CASSQGTTSGTDTQYF. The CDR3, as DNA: TGTGCCAGCAGCCAAGGAACTACTAGCGGAACAGATACGCAGTATTTT.

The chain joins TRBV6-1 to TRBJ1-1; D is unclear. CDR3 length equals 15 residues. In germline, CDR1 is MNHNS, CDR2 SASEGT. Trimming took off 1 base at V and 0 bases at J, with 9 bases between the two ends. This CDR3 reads CASSEVGVMNTEAFF. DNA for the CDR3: TGTGCCAGCAGTGAAGTTGGAGTGATGAACACTGAAGCTTTCTTT.

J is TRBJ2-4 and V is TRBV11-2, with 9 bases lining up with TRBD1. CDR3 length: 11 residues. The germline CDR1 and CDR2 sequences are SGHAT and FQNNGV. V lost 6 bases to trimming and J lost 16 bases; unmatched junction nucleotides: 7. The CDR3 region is CASRTDRGKYF. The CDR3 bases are TGTGCCAGCAGAACGGACAGGGGAAAATACTTC. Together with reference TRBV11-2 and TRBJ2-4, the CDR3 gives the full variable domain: EAGVAQSPRYKIIEKRQSVAFWCNPISGHATLYWYQQILGQGPKLLIQFQNNGVVDDSQLPKDRFSAERLKGVDSTLKIQPAKLEDSAVYLCASRTDRGKYFGAGTRLSVL.

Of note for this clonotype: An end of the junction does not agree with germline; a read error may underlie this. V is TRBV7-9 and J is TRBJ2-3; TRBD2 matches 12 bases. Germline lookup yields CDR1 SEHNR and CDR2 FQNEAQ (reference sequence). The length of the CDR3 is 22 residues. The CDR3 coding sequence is TGTGCCAGCAGCTTACCGCCCCTAGCCCTAGCGGGAGGGACAACTAGCACAGATACGCAGTGTTTT. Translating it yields CASSLPPLALAGGTTSTDTQCF.

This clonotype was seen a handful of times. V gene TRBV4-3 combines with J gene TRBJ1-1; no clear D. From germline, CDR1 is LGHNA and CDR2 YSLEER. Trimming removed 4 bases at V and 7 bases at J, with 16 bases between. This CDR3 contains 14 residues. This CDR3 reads CASSLERGYGEAFF. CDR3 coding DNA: TGCGCCAGCAGCCTCGAAAGAGGGTACGGTGAAGCTTTCTTT.

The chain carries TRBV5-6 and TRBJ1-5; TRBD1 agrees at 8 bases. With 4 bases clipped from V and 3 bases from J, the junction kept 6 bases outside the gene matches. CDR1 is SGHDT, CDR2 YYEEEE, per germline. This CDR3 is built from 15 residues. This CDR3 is CASSMAGGFNQPQHF. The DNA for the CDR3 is TGTGCCAGCAGCATGGCAGGGGGCTTCAATCAGCCCCAGCATTTT. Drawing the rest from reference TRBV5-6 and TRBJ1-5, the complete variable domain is DAGVTQSPTHLIKTRGQQVTLRCSPKSGHDTVSWYQQALGQGPQFIFQYYEEEERQRGNFPDRFSGHQFPNYSSELNVNALLLGDSALYLCASSMAGGFNQPQHFGDGTRLSIL.

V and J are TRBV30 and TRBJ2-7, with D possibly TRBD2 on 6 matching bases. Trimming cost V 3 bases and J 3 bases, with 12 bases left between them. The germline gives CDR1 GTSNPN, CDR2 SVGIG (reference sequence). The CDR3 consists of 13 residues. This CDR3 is CAWRELGGYEQYF. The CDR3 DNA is TGTGCCTGGAGAGAACTCGGGGGCTACGAGCAGTACTTC.

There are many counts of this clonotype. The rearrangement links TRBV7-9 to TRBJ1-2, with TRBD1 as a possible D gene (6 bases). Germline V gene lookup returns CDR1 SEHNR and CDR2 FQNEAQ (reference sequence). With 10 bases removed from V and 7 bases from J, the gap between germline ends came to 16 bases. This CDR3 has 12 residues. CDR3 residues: CATLEGGSGYTF. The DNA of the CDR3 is TGTGCCACCCTCGAGGGGGGGTCTGGCTACACCTTC.

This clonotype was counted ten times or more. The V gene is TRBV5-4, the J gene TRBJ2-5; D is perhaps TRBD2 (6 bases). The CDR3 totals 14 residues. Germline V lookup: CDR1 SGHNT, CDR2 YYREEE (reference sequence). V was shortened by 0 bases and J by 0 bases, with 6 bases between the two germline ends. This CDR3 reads CASSLGLDQETQYF. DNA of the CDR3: TGTGCCAGCAGCTTGGGACTAGACCAAGAGACCCAGTACTTC.

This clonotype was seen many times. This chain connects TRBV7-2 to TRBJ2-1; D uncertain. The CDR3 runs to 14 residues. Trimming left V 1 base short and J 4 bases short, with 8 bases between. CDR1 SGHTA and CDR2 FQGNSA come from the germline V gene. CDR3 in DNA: TGTGCCAGCAGCTTAGAACAGACTTACAATGAGCAGTTCTTC. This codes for CASSLEQTYNEQFF.